The present T cell receptor beta chain was sequenced within a study of shared clonotypes between healthy human individuals. Whole-study results and caveats: Non-shared clonotypes had lower generation probabilities than clonotypes shared by all four sorted-subset donors. Rarefaction showed that sequencing of sorted subsets was incomplete (despite large depth).

Produced via immunoSEQ multiplex PCR; TCRdb's table is partial and in-frame only. Counted here are about 1.1 million clones, about 80% occurring once; the ten biggest clones make up 0.89%. The CDR3 covers 11 residues. Deletions cut 7 bases from V and 4 bases from J, with 7 bases between. Germline values: CDR1 ENHRY, CDR2 SYGVKD. Concerning this clone itself: Its antigen is unknown.

V gene TRBV10-3 combines with J gene TRBJ1-2, with D possibly TRBD1 on 6 matching bases. The sequencing sample was made of memory CD4+ T cells from PBMCs. Subset indicated: CD45RA-negative fraction. The sequence came from a man aged 18 to 29 in good health. Some clones in this sample may be carry-over from other donors' samples. CDR3 nucleotides: TGTGCCATCAAGGGGGGCTATGGCTACACCTTC. It translates to CAIKGGYGYTF.